This T cell receptor (beta chain) was profiled in a study of cytomegalovirus exposure and HLA in healthy donors. Study summary: Assignment to the Caucasian-associated ancestry cluster applied to roughly 80% of the approximately 390 genotyped donors.

Study results and limitations: Overall, 164 TCR beta chains were annotated as cytomegalovirus-associated.

Both 60 Vbeta primers and 13 Jbeta primers went into the PCR. The data were produced by immunoSEQ multiplex PCR, yet TCRdb's version contains in-frame clones alone and is incomplete. This table holds over 250,000 clones, about 75% found once. The germline CDR1 and CDR2 sequences are SEHNR and FQNEAQ (reference sequence). V was clipped by 5 bases and J by 1 base, with 17 bases between them. The CDR3 is 16 amino acids. As to this clone: Its target is not known.

The chain couples TRBV7-9 to TRBJ2-5; D is unresolved. What was sequenced was PBMCs. The TCR comes from a female donor in good health and CMV-seronegative. The DNA of the CDR3 is TGTGCCAGCAGCCTAGGTGCCTCGGGTTTCCAAGAGACCCAGTACTTC. Protein: CASSLGASGFQETQYF.